These 26 T cell receptor beta chains came from one sample sequenced in a study of cytomegalovirus exposure and HLA in healthy donors. Primers: 60 Vbeta forward and 13 Jbeta reverse. Produced via immunoSEQ multiplex PCR; TCRdb's table is partial and in-frame only. The profile shows some 200,000 clones, 80% to 85% of them singletons. Sequencing used PBMCs. The receptors shown here come from a boy between 2 and 10 years old in good health and CMV-seronegative.

The genes are TRBV6-6 and TRBJ1-1; tentative D call: TRBD1 (6 bases). Deletions cut 5 bases from V and 0 bases from J, with 10 bases between. The germline V gene has CDR1 MNHNY and CDR2 SVGAGI (reference sequence). The CDR3 is 14 residues long. The CDR3 coding sequence is TGTGCCAGCAGTCCGGGACATATGAACACTGAAGCTTTCTTT. It codes for CASSPGHMNTEAFF.

This clone has just a few counts. The chain couples TRBV29-1 to TRBJ1-1; D may be TRBD1 (5 bases). The CDR3 is 14 amino acids. Trimming stripped 0 bases from V and 5 bases from J, with 13 bases between. The germline V gene encodes CDR1 SQVTM and CDR2 ANQGSEA. The chain's CDR3 is CSVEDRALRTEAFF. CDR3 DNA sequence: TGCAGCGTTGAAGACAGGGCATTAAGGACTGAAGCTTTCTTT.

In this sample, this clone turned up a few times. This rearrangement joins TRBV6-5 to TRBJ1-1; D not resolved. CDR3 length equals 14 residues. The V gene lost 2 bases and the J gene lost 1 base, with 8 bases spanning the gap. The germline V gene encodes CDR1 MNHEY and CDR2 SVGAGI. CDR3 DNA: TGTGCCAGCAGTTACGTAAATCCGAACACTGAAGCTTTCTTT. Its protein product is CASSYVNPNTEAFF.

The chain combines TRBV2 with TRBJ2-7; 7 nucleotides match TRBD1. The CDR3 has 17 residues. Germline values: CDR1 SNHLY, CDR2 FYNNEI. V lost 2 bases and J lost 5; bases outside the gene matches: 15. The CDR3 spells CASSESYRGHTINEQYF. The DNA for the CDR3 is TGTGCCAGCAGTGAATCCTACAGGGGACATACCATTAACGAGCAGTACTTC.

V is TRBV9 and J is TRBJ2-5; 9 nucleotides line up with TRBD1. V lost 0 bases, J lost 5 bases, and 5 bases stayed unmatched. The germline V gene encodes CDR1 SGDLS and CDR2 YYNGEE. This CDR3 has 15 amino acids. CDR3 protein: CASSVEGTGSETQYF. The CDR3 coding sequence is TGTGCCAGCAGCGTAGAGGGGACAGGGTCCGAGACCCAGTACTTC.

The rearrangement uses TRBV5-1 and TRBJ2-7, with 8 bases fitting TRBD2. Per germline, CDR1 SGHRS and CDR2 YFSETQ. The CDR3 consists of 15 residues. V was clipped by 2 bases and J by 12 bases; unmatched bases: 16. CDR3 DNA sequence: TGCGCCAGCAGCTTAGATTCCCGGGAGGGGTTCAGTGTGTACTTC. Residues: CASSLDSREGFSVYF.

The sample holds a few counts of this clone. The chain is built from TRBV11-2 and TRBJ2-4, with a tentative D call TRBD2 (6 bases). V gave up 1 base and J gave up 6 bases, with 10 bases separating them. The CDR3 is made up of 14 amino acids. Per the germline V gene, CDR1 is SGHAT and CDR2 is FQNNGV. CDR3 residues: CASSLAGVTNIQYF. Written as DNA, the CDR3 is TGTGCCAGCAGCTTAGCGGGAGTAACAAACATTCAGTACTTC.

This rearrangement joins TRBV7-8 to TRBJ1-3; 12 bases match TRBD1. The V gene end was trimmed by 5 bases and the J gene end by 0 bases; junction bases not matched to a gene: 8. Germline lookup yields CDR1 SGHVS and CDR2 FQNEAQ. The CDR3 consists of 18 residues. CDR3 nucleotides: TGTGCCAGCAGCCACCGGGAGGGACAGGGGGCCTCTGGAAACACCATATATTTT. The encoded protein is CASSHREGQGASGNTIYF.

In this sample, this clone turned up a few times. This chain joins TRBV2 and TRBJ1-6, with unresolved D. Trimming removed 3 bases from V and 5 bases from J, with 14 bases in between. The germline V gene encodes CDR1 SNHLY and CDR2 FYNNEI. This CDR3 contains 16 residues. The CDR3 region is CASSEERVENNSPLHF. The CDR3 bases are TGTGCCAGCAGTGAGGAGCGGGTCGAGAATAATTCACCCCTCCACTTT.

This clone was counted between two and nine times. The CDR3 sequence: CASSRSAGVYEQYF. CDR3 coding DNA: TGCGCCAGCAGCCGCTCAGCGGGAGTCTACGAGCAGTACTTC. The chain links TRBV4-1 to TRBJ2-7, with 8 bases lining up with TRBD2. Germline-derived CDR1 and CDR2 are MGHRA and YSYEKL. CDR3 size: 14 residues. Trimming at V came to 4 bases and at J to 3 bases, leaving 5 bases not matched to a gene.

This clone has just a few counts. This rearrangement joins TRBV11-2 to TRBJ1-1, with D possibly being TRBD1 (5 bases). V was shortened by 2 bases and J by 6 bases, with 22 bases between the two germline ends. Germline V CDR1 and CDR2: SGHAT, FQNNGV. The CDR3 has 17 residues. CDR3 in amino acids: CASSLTATAPWSSEAFF. The CDR3 bases are TGTGCCAGCAGCTTAACTGCGACAGCGCCGTGGAGTTCTGAAGCTTTCTTT.

The chain has TRBV7-3 and TRBJ2-5; weak D call: TRBD1 (5 bases). Germline-derived CDR1 and CDR2 are SGHTA and FQGTGA. With 2 bases removed from V and 0 bases from J, the gap between germline ends came to 10 bases. This CDR3 has 15 residues. The chain's CDR3 is CASSLPRANQETQYF. The CDR3 nucleotides are TGTGCCAGCAGCTTACCCAGGGCAAACCAAGAGACCCAGTACTTC.

The chain combines TRBV7-9 with TRBJ2-3, with 8 bases aligning to TRBD2. The V and J ends lost 5 bases and 3 bases, in that order; junction bases with no gene match: 13. The CDR3 extends over 17 amino acids. Germline V lookup: CDR1 SEHNR, CDR2 FQNEAQ (reference sequence). This CDR3 reads CASSPLAGALVTDTQYF. CDR3 DNA sequence: TGTGCCAGCAGCCCCCTAGCGGGCGCCTTGGTTACAGATACGCAGTATTTT.

This clone is a singleton in its sample. The chain combines TRBV28 with TRBJ1-2, with 8 bases that match TRBD1. The germline V gene has CDR1 MDHEN and CDR2 SYDVKM. CDR3 size: 14 residues. V lost 5 bases, J lost 4 bases, and 6 bases stayed unmatched. CDR3 DNA sequence: TGTGCCAGCAGTGGACAGGGACCGAGCTATGGCTACACCTTC. As protein: CASSGQGPSYGYTF.

The genes are TRBV5-5 and TRBJ2-4, with D unresolved. CDR1 is SGHKS, CDR2 YYEKEE, per germline (reference sequence). Between the trimmed V and J ends, which lost 3 bases and 0 bases, there was a span of 13 bases. This CDR3 comprises 16 residues. The CDR3 loop is CASSSEYTLAKNIQYF. CDR3 bases: TGTGCCAGCAGCTCGGAGTATACCTTAGCCAAAAACATTCAGTACTTC.

This chain connects TRBV25-1 to TRBJ1-2; a weak D match, TRBD1 (5 bases). CDR3 length equals 12 residues. V gave up 5 bases and J gave up 3 bases, with 7 bases separating them. The germline gives CDR1 MGHDK, CDR2 SYGVNS. The chain's CDR3 is CASSTGYYGYTF. CDR3 sequence (DNA): TGTGCCAGCAGTACAGGATACTATGGCTACACCTTC.

This clone was detected only a few times. The rearrangement uses TRBV6-5 and TRBJ2-3; D uncertain. This CDR3 is built from 12 residues. Looked up from germline, CDR1 is MNHEY and CDR2 is SVGAGI. Deletions cut 10 bases from V and 3 bases from J, with 11 bases between. CDR3 sequence reads: CATYYQTDTQYF. CDR3 bases: TGTGCCACCTACTACCAAACAGATACGCAGTATTTT.

This clone was counted only a few times. This rearrangement joins TRBV6-5 to TRBJ1-5; D gene uncertain. Germline V gives CDR1 MNHEY, CDR2 SVGAGI. The V and J ends lost 4 bases and 9 bases respectively, with 10 bases between them. The CDR3 is 12 residues long. The DNA for the CDR3 is TGTGCCAGCAGTTTTGAATACGGGCCCCAGCATTTT. It encodes CASSFEYGPQHF.

This chain links TRBV9 with TRBJ2-1; 14 bases are shared with TRBD2. The germline V gene encodes CDR1 SGDLS and CDR2 YYNGEE. The length of the CDR3 is 16 residues. Trimming took 3 bases from V and 8 from J; bases not matched to a gene: 7. The CDR3 is CASSASTSGRVHEQFF. The CDR3 DNA reads as TGTGCCAGCAGCGCGTCGACTAGCGGGAGGGTCCATGAGCAGTTCTTC.

The chain recombines TRBV6-6 with TRBJ2-6, with D uncertain. Trimming took 2 bases from V and 0 from J, leaving 8 bases between them. The CDR3 has 16 residues. Germline V gene sequence: CDR1 MNHNY, CDR2 SVGAGI (reference sequence). The CDR3 bases are TGTGCCAGCAGTTACCTGGTGAGCTCTGGGGCCAACGTCCTGACTTTC. Amino acid sequence: CASSYLVSSGANVLTF.

Of note for this clone: Other DNA sequences in this specimen translate into the identical CDR3. The chain employs TRBV30 and TRBJ1-5, with TRBD1 matching 8 bases. Trimming cost V 3 bases and J 7 bases; bases outside gene matches: 8. The CDR3 runs 14 residues. Per the germline V gene, CDR1 is GTSNPN and CDR2 is SVGIG (reference sequence). The CDR3 reads CAWSVTGVQQPQHF. CDR3 nucleotide sequence: TGTGCCTGGAGCGTGACAGGGGTGCAACAGCCCCAGCATTTT.

The genes are TRBV19 and TRBJ1-1, with D perhaps matching TRBD1 (5 bases). CDR3 length: 16 amino acids. Trimming stripped 6 bases from V and 4 bases from J, with 21 bases between. Per the germline V gene, CDR1 is LNHDA and CDR2 is SQIVND (reference sequence). DNA for the CDR3: TGTGCCAGTAGCACTTCCCCGGGAGGGAGGGGCACTGAAGCTTTCTTT. Translation gives CASSTSPGGRGTEAFF.

The rearrangement links TRBV7-9 to TRBJ2-7, with D perhaps matching TRBD2 (6 bases). The CDR3 runs to 16 residues. Per germline, CDR1 SEHNR and CDR2 FQNEAQ (reference sequence). Trimming removed 1 base at V and 3 bases at J, with 16 bases between. Here the CDR3 reads CASSLGGRDGGYEQYF. CDR3 bases: TGTGCCAGCAGCTTAGGGGGCCGGGACGGGGGCTACGAGCAGTACTTC.

For the CDR3, the DNA is TGTGCCAGCAGGTCCGGGACAATGAGGGCTATGAACACTGAAGCTTTCTTT. Translating it yields CASRSGTMRAMNTEAFF. The chain recombines TRBV6-4 with TRBJ1-1, with D tentatively TRBD1 (6 bases). Trimming removed 6 bases from V and 0 bases from J, with 20 bases in between. Germline V gene data show CDR1 as MRHNA and CDR2 as SNTAGT. The CDR3 spans 17 residues.

The count of this clone is one. V and J are TRBV5-4 and TRBJ2-1; 8 bases agree with TRBD2. J lost 1 base, V lost 7 bases, and 4 bases had no gene match. Per germline, CDR1 SGHNT and CDR2 YYREEE (reference sequence). CDR3 length: 14 residues. The CDR3 region is CASGGGRSYNEQFF. The DNA of the CDR3 is TGTGCCAGCGGTGGCGGGAGGTCCTACAATGAGCAGTTCTTC.

The J gene is TRBJ2-3, the V gene TRBV6-6; 7 bases agree with TRBD2. The V segment lost 6 bases and the J segment 1 base; nucleotides outside the gene matches: 1. CDR1 and CDR2 (germline): MNHNY, SVGAGI (reference sequence). CDR3 size: 13 residues. CDR3 DNA sequence: TGTGCCAGCAGCACTAGCGGCACAGATACGCAGTATTTT. Translating gives CASSTSGTDTQYF.